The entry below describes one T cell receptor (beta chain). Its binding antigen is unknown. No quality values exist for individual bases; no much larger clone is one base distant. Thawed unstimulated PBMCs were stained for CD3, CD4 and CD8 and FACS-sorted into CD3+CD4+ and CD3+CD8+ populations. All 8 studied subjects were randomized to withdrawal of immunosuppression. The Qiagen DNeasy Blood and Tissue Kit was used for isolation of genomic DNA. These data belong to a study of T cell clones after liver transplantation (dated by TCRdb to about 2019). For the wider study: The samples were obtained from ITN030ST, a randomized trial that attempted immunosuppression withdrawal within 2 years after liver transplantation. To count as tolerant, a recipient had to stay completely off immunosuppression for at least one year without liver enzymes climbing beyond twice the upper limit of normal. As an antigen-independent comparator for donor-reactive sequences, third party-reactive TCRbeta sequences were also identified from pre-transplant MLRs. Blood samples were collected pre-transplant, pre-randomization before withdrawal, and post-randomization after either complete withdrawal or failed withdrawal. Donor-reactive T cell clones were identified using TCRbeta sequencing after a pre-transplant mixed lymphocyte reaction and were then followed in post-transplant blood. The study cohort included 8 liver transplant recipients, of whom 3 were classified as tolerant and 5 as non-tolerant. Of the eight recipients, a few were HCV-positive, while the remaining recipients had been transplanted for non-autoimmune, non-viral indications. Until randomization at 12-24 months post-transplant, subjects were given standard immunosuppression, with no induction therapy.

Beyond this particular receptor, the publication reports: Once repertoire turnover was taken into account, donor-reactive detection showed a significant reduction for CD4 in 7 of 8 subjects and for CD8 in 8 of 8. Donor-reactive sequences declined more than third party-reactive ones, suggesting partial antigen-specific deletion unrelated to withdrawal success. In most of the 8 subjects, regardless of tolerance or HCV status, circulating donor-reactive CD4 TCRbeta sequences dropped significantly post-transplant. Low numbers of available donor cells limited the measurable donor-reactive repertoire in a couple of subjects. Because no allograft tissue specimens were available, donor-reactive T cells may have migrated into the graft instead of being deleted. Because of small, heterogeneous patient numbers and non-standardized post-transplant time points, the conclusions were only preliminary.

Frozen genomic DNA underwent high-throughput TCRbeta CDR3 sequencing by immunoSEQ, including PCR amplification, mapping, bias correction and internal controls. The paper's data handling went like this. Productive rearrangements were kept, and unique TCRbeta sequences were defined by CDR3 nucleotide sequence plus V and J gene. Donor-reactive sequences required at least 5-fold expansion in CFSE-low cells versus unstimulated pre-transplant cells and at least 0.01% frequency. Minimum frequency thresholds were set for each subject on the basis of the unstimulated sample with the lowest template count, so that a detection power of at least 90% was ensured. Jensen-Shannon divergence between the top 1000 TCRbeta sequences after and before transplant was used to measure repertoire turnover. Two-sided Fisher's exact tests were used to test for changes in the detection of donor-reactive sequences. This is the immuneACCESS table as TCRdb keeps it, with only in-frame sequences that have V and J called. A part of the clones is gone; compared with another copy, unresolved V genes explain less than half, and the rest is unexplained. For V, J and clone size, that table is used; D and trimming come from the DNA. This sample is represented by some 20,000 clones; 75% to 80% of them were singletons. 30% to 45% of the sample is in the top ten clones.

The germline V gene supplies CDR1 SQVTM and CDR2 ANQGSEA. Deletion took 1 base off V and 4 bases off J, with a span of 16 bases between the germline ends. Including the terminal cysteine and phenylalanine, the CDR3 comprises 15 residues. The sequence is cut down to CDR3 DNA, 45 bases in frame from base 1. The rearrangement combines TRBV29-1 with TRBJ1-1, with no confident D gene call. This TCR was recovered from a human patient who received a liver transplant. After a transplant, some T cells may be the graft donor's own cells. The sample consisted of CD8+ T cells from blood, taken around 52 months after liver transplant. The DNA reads TGCAGCGTTGAAGCAGCAGTGCCCGGTGGCACTGAAGCTTTCTTT. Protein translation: CSVEAAVPGGTEAFF.